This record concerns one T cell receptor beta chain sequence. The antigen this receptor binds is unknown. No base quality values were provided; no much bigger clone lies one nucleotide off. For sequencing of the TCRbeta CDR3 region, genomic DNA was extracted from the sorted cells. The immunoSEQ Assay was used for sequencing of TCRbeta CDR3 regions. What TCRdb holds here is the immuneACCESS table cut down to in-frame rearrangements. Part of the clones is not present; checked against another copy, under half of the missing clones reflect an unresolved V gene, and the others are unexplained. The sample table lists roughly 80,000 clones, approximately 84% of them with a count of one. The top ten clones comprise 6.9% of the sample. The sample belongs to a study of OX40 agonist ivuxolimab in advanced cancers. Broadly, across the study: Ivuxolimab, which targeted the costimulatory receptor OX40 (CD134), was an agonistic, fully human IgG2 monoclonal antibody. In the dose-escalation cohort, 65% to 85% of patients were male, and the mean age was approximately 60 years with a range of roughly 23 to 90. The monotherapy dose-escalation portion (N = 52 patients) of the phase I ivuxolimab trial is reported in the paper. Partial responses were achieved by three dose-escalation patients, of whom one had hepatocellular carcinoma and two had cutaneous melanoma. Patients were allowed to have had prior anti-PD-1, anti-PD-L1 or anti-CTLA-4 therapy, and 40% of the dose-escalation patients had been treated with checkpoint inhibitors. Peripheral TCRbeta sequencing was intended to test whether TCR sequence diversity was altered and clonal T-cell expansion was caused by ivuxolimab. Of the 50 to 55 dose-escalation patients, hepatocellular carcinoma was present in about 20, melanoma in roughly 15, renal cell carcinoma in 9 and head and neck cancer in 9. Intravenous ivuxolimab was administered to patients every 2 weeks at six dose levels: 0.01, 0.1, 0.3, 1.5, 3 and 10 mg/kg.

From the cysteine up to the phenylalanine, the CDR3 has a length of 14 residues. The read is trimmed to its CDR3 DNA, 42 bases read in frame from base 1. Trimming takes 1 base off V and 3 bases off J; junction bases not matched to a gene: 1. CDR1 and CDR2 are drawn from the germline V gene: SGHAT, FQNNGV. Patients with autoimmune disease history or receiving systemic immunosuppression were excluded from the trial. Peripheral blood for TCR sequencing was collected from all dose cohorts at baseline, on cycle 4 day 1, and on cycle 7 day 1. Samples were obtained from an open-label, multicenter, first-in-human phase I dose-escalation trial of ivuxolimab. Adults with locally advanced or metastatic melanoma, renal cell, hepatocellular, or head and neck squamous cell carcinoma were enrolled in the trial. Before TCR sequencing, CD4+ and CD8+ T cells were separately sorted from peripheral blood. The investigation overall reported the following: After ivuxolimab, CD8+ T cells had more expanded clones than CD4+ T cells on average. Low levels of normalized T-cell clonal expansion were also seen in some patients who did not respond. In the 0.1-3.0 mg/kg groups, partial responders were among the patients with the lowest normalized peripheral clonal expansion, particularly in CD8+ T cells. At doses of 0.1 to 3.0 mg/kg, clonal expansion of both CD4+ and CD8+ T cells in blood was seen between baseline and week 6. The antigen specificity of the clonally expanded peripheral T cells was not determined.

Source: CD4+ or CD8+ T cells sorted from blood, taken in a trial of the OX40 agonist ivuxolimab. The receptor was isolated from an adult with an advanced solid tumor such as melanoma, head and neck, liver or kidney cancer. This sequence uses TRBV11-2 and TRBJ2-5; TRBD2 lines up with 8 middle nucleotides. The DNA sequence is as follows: TGTGCCAGCAGCTTAGCCGGGGGGGAAGAGACCCAGTACTTC. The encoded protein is CASSLAGGEETQYF.